One and the same sample provided the 30 T cell receptor beta chains below, sequenced in a study of Graves' ophthalmopathy and Graves' hyperthyroidism (dated by TCRdb to 2017 to 2018). TCRdb names Illumina HiSeq 2000 as the instrument used. For repertoire sequencing, the TCR beta CDR3 regions were amplified from RNA transcripts. A first-round RT-PCR used HTBI primers with the Qiagen OneStep RT-PCR kit, followed by a second-round multiplex PCR, size selection and purification. Using fastp at Q25 and MiXCR, TCRdb reprocessed the public reads and kept productive beta chains. One record per CDR3 amino acid sequence lists the most common genes and DNA. Here the sample has almost 750,000 distinct CDR3 sequences; around 40% occur a single time. The leading ten clones occupy approximately 43% of the sample. The material sequenced was peripheral blood. The receptor source for this set is an adult man with Graves' ophthalmopathy.

This clonotype was counted ten times or more. The rearrangement links TRBV7-9 to TRBJ1-3; no firm D call. With 1 base removed from V and 8 bases from J, the gap between germline ends came to 6 bases. Germline assignment: CDR1 SEHNR and CDR2 FQNEAQ (reference sequence). The CDR3 extends over 12 amino acids. CDR3: CASSLVQDTIYF. CDR3 DNA sequence: TGTGCCAGCAGCTTAGTCCAGGACACCATATATTTT.

As for this clonotype: It may be a read error: a sequence one base away is much more abundant. The V and J genes are TRBV2 and TRBJ2-7; 12 bases line up with TRBD2. The CDR3 covers 18 residues. Germline values: CDR1 SNHLY, CDR2 FYNNEI. V dropped 6 bases and J dropped 5; count of bases not matched to a gene: 17. DNA of the CDR3: TGTGCCAGCAGGACTCGGACTAGCGGGAAAGCAAGTGTTGACGAGCAGTACTTC. This sequence encodes CASRTRTSGKASVDEQYF.

The genes are TRBV2 and TRBJ2-7; TRBD1 is a possible D gene (5 bases). Germline V gene lookup returns CDR1 SNHLY and CDR2 FYNNEI. The CDR3 is 13 residues long. V lost 4 bases, J lost 6 bases, and 13 bases lay in between. CDR3 coding DNA: TGTGCCAGCAGTGCAGGGTTTCCCTCCGAGCAGTACTTC. It translates to CASSAGFPSEQYF.

The chain couples TRBV2 to TRBJ1-6; 10 nucleotides match TRBD1. Trimming cost V 8 bases and J 8 bases; bases outside gene matches: 9. Germline assignment: CDR1 SNHLY and CDR2 FYNNEI. The CDR3 runs 15 residues. CDR3 in DNA: TGTGCCAGCTTCTCCGGGACAGGGGCTTATTCACCCCTCCACTTT. This translates into CASFSGTGAYSPLHF.

This rearrangement joins TRBV2 to TRBJ1-1; no reliable D call. There are 12 residues in the CDR3. Germline V gene data show CDR1 as SNHLY and CDR2 as FYNNEI. V lost 2 bases and J lost 6, with 7 bases in between. Here the CDR3 DNA reads TGTGCCAGCAGTGAATGGGCCGCTGAAGCTTTCTTT. Translation: CASSEWAAEAFF.

A few counts support this clonotype. The V and J genes are TRBV5-4 and TRBJ1-3; maybe TRBD1 (5 bases). The CDR3 contains 13 residues. Germline V lookup: CDR1 SGHNT, CDR2 YYREEE (reference sequence). The germline V and J ends were trimmed by 7 bases and 3 bases, with 11 bases remaining between them. Here the CDR3 DNA reads TGTGCCAGCCACCCCAGGGTTGGAAACACCATATATTTT. This encodes CASHPRVGNTIYF.

CDR3 amino acids: CSSEVGQLYF. The CDR3 DNA follows: TGCAGCAGTGAGGTGGGACAGCTGTACTTC. This rearrangement joins TRBV29-1 to TRBJ2-7; 7 bases match TRBD1. The CDR3 contains 10 residues. Germline CDR1 and CDR2: SQVTM and ANQGSEA. J gave up 12 bases and V 8 bases, and 10 bases lay outside the gene matches.

This clonotype occurred many times. The genes are TRBV7-9 and TRBJ1-5; 7 nucleotides match TRBD1. Germline V gene sequence: CDR1 SEHNR, CDR2 FQNEAQ (reference sequence). The CDR3 contains 15 residues. The junction had 4 bases not matched to a gene; V was cut back by 1 base and J by 4 bases. CDR3 residues: CASSLGETGNQPQHF. The CDR3 DNA is TGTGCCAGCAGCTTAGGGGAGACAGGGAATCAGCCCCAGCATTTT.

The chain is built from TRBV29-1 and TRBJ2-7, with D perhaps matching TRBD1 or TRBD2 (5 bases each). This CDR3 is built from 14 residues. Germline V lookup: CDR1 SQVTM, CDR2 ANQGSEA. V was cut by 4 bases and J by 1 base, with 14 bases left in between. The CDR3 coding sequence is TGCAGCGTTGGCGGGCAGGGACGGTCCTACGAGCAGTACTTC. As protein: CSVGGQGRSYEQYF.

This sequence joins TRBV11-1 and TRBJ2-3; D is tentatively TRBD1 or TRBD2 (5 bases each). Per germline, CDR1 SGHAT and CDR2 FQDESV (reference sequence). The CDR3 spans 15 residues. V was shortened by 4 bases and J by 5 bases, with 16 bases between the two germline ends. The CDR3: CASSSRARVGDTQYF. CDR3 in DNA: TGTGCCAGCAGCTCCAGGGCGCGGGTAGGAGATACGCAGTATTTT. The variable domain in full, completed from reference TRBV11-1 and TRBJ2-3, reads EAEVAQSPRYKITEKSQAVAFWCDPISGHATLYWYRQILGQGPELLVQFQDESVVDDSQLPKDRFSAERLKGVDSTLKIQPAELGDSAMYLCASSSRARVGDTQYFGPGTRLTVL.

This clonotype was seen many times. The rearrangement links TRBV13 to TRBJ2-7; D unresolved. Trimming took 1 base from V and 4 from J, leaving 11 bases between them. Germline loops: CDR1 PRHDT, CDR2 FYEKMQ (reference sequence). The CDR3 length is 14 residues. The CDR3 loop is CASSLVRLGYEQYF. The CDR3 DNA reads as TGTGCCAGCAGCTTAGTAAGGCTAGGGTACGAGCAGTACTTC. Supplemented by reference TRBV13 and TRBJ2-7, the full variable domain reads AAGVIQSPRHLIKEKRETATLKCYPIPRHDTVYWYQQGPGQDPQFLISFYEKMQSDKGSIPDRFSAQQFSDYHSELNMSSLELGDSALYFCASSLVRLGYEQYFGPGTRLTVT.

The rearrangement links TRBV3-1 to TRBJ1-4; D is ambiguous. Trimming shortened V by 8 bases and J by 5 bases, and 6 bases separated the two germline ends. The germline CDR1 and CDR2 sequences are LGHDT and YNNKEL (reference sequence). This CDR3 is 11 amino acids long. The DNA of the CDR3 is TGTGCCAGCGGTTTAAATGAAAAACTGTTTTTT. Translated, it gives CASGLNEKLFF. The whole variable domain, remainder taken from reference TRBV3-1 and TRBJ1-4, is DTAVSQTPKYLVTQMGNDKSIKCEQNLGHDTMYWYKQDSKKFLKIMFSYNNKELIINETVPNRFSPKSPDKAHLNLHINSLELGDSAVYFCASGLNEKLFFGSGTQLSVL.

This clonotype was picked up a small number of times. The chain recombines TRBV19 with TRBJ1-5; D may be TRBD1 (6 bases). The CDR3 extends over 17 amino acids. The germline V gene encodes CDR1 LNHDA and CDR2 SQIVND (reference sequence). V lost 5 bases, J lost 7 bases, and 24 bases lay in between. The CDR3 loop is CASSWMYSGAAAQPQHF. The CDR3 DNA is TGTGCCAGTAGTTGGATGTATTCGGGGGCCGCAGCACAGCCCCAGCATTTT.

CDR3 sequence: CASSVAGTLYGTGELFF. The DNA for the CDR3 is TGTGCCAGCAGCGTAGCAGGGACCCTATATGGCACCGGGGAGCTGTTTTTT. The V call is TRBV25-1, the J call TRBJ2-2, with D perhaps matching TRBD1 or TRBD2 (5 bases each). CDR3 length: 17 residues. Germline values: CDR1 MGHDK, CDR2 SYGVNS. Trimming stripped 6 bases from V and 4 bases from J, with 21 bases between.

This chain links TRBV19 with TRBJ1-2, with a weak D call TRBD1 (5 bases). From germline, CDR1 is LNHDA and CDR2 SQIVND (reference sequence). V lost 5 bases to trimming and J lost 0 bases, with 16 bases between them. The CDR3 is 16 amino acids. As DNA, the CDR3 is TGTGCCAGTAGTCCCCCCCGGACAAACACTAACTATGGCTACACCTTC. This codes for CASSPPRTNTNYGYTF. Drawing the rest from reference TRBV19 and TRBJ1-2, the complete variable domain is DGGITQSPKYLFRKEGQNVTLSCEQNLNHDAMYWYRQDPGQGLRLIYYSQIVNDFQKGDIAEGYSVSREKKESFPLTVTSAQKNPTAFYLCASSPPRTNTNYGYTFGSGTRLTVV.

This chain links TRBV20-1 with TRBJ1-5, with D unclear. Trimming removed 4 bases at V and 4 bases at J, with 11 bases between. CDR1 is DFQATT and CDR2 is SNEGSKA in the germline V gene (reference sequence). The CDR3 is made up of 13 amino acids. CDR3 nucleotide sequence: TGCAGTGCTAACCCACTGGCAAATCAGCCCCAGCATTTT. Protein: CSANPLANQPQHF.

This clonotype was counted at least ten times. For the CDR3, the DNA is TGTGCCAGCAGCCCCCGGGCGAATTCACCCCTCCACTTT. As protein: CASSPRANSPLHF. This chain links TRBV9 with TRBJ1-6; D is unclear. From germline, CDR1 is SGDLS and CDR2 YYNGEE. Trimming removed 4 bases from V and 7 bases from J, with 9 bases in between. The CDR3 runs to 13 residues.

With respect to this clonotype: A single base separates this from a much larger clone, so it may be a read error. The V and J genes are TRBV15 and TRBJ1-4; 8 bases are shared with TRBD1. Trimming at V came to 10 bases and at J to 10 bases, leaving 17 bases not matched to a gene. Germline CDR1 reads LNHNV; CDR2 reads YYDKDF (reference sequence). This CDR3 is 15 amino acids long. DNA for the CDR3: TGTGCCAGCAGTACCAGGGGGCCCGAGAGTGGAAAACTGTTTTTT. Translation gives CASSTRGPESGKLFF.

The rearrangement uses TRBV4-1 and TRBJ2-7; D not certain. Germline V gene lookup returns CDR1 MGHRA and CDR2 YSYEKL. With 1 base removed from V and 4 bases from J, the gap between germline ends came to 11 bases. The CDR3 has 14 residues. Here the CDR3 reads CASSQGSLGYEQYF. The CDR3 DNA follows: TGCGCCAGCAGCCAAGGAAGCCTTGGGTACGAGCAGTACTTC.

This chain connects TRBV29-1 to TRBJ2-7; D is perhaps TRBD1 (5 bases). Germline V CDR1 and CDR2: SQVTM, ANQGSEA. Deletions cut 6 bases from V and 3 bases from J, with 15 bases between. The CDR3 spans 13 residues. The CDR3 spells CSVTWSQGYEQYF. CDR3 DNA sequence: TGCAGCGTGACCTGGTCGCAGGGCTACGAGCAGTACTTC.

Ten or more counts support this clonotype. The V gene is TRBV7-9, the J gene TRBJ1-1; D is unclear. Germline V gene lookup returns CDR1 SEHNR and CDR2 FQNEAQ (reference sequence). The V gene lost 1 base and the J gene lost 8 bases, with 11 bases spanning the gap. This CDR3 region has 13 residues. The DNA for the CDR3 is TGTGCCAGCAGCTTAGGTTTAGGCTCCGAAGCTTTCTTT. Its protein product is CASSLGLGSEAFF. Full variable domain (outside the CDR3, taken from reference TRBV7-9 and TRBJ1-1): DTGVSQNPRHKITKRGQNVTFRCDPISEHNRLYWYRQTLGQGPEFLTYFQNEAQLEKSRLLSDRFSAERPKGSFSTLEIQRTEQGDSAMYLCASSLGLGSEAFFGQGTRLTVV.

The V call is TRBV7-2, the J call TRBJ2-6, with D tentatively TRBD1 (6 bases). Trimming left V 5 bases short and J 0 bases short, with 20 bases between. CDR3 length: 19 amino acids. In germline, CDR1 is SGHTA, CDR2 FQGNSA. In nucleotides, the CDR3 is TGTGCCAGCAGCCCCCGTACAGGGATCGAGCGCTCTGGGGCCAACGTCCTGACTTTC. Protein: CASSPRTGIERSGANVLTF.

The chain employs TRBV14 and TRBJ1-2; the D gene is possibly TRBD1 (5 bases). V gave up 6 bases and J gave up 4 bases, with 12 bases separating them. The CDR3 is 13 residues long. Germline loops: CDR1 SGHDN, CDR2 FVKESK. This CDR3 is CASSRDYLYGYTF. CDR3 coding DNA: TGTGCCAGCAGTCGGGACTACCTCTATGGCTACACCTTC. The entire variable domain, with the rest obtained from reference TRBV14 and TRBJ1-2, is as follows: EAGVTQFPSHSVIEKGQTVTLRCDPISGHDNLYWYRRVMGKEIKFLLHFVKESKQDESGMPNNRFLAERTGGTYSTLKVQPAELEDSGVYFCASSRDYLYGYTFGSGTRLTVV.

The rearrangement links TRBV5-4 to TRBJ1-1; no reliable D call. V lost 6 bases and J 0 bases, leaving 12 bases between the germline ends. Germline loops: CDR1 SGHNT, CDR2 YYREEE (reference sequence). CDR3 length equals 14 residues. CDR3 nucleotide sequence: TGTGCCAGCACCCCGACACCGTTGAACACTGAAGCTTTCTTT. Translation: CASTPTPLNTEAFF. The variable domain in full, completed from reference TRBV5-4 and TRBJ1-1, reads ETGVTQSPTHLIKTRGQQVTLRCSSQSGHNTVSWYQQALGQGPQFIFQYYREEENGRGNFPPRFSGLQFPNYSSELNVNALELDDSALYLCASTPTPLNTEAFFGQGTRLTVV.

The chain combines TRBV7-9 with TRBJ1-6; a weak D match, TRBD1 (5 bases). V lost 1 base to trimming and J lost 7 bases, with 17 bases between them. Germline assignment: CDR1 SEHNR and CDR2 FQNEAQ (reference sequence). This CDR3 spans 17 amino acids. DNA for the CDR3: TGTGCCAGCAGCTTAGGCTCAGGGTGCCCCTCCAATTCACCCCTCCACTTT. It codes for CASSLGSGCPSNSPLHF. The full variable domain, in which reference TRBV7-9 and TRBJ1-6 provide the parts outside the CDR3, is DTGVSQNPRHKITKRGQNVTFRCDPISEHNRLYWYRQTLGQGPEFLTYFQNEAQLEKSRLLSDRFSAERPKGSFSTLEIQRTEQGDSAMYLCASSLGSGCPSNSPLHFGNGTRLTVT.

This clonotype was picked up a small number of times. The V and J genes are TRBV25-1 and TRBJ2-2; 7 bases align to TRBD1. CDR3 length equals 15 residues. CDR1 is MGHDK and CDR2 is SYGVNS in the germline V gene. Trimming at V came to 7 bases and at J to 6 bases, leaving 11 bases not matched to a gene. CDR3 sequence (DNA): TGTGCCAGCACCGGAAGACAGGGTTGGTCCGGGGAGCTGTTTTTT. It translates to CASTGRQGWSGELFF.

This chain uses TRBV19 with TRBJ2-7; TRBD2 agrees at 8 bases. The CDR3 has 16 amino acids. Germline lookup yields CDR1 LNHDA and CDR2 SQIVND (reference sequence). V lost 0 bases and J lost 4; bases outside the gene matches: 8. The CDR3 sequence: CASSIDSGAGGYEQYF. The CDR3 bases are TGTGCCAGTAGTATAGATTCTGGGGCGGGAGGATACGAGCAGTACTTC.

This clonotype showed up many times. The rearrangement links TRBV6-5 to TRBJ1-2, with D tentatively TRBD1 (5 bases). CDR3 length equals 16 residues. The germline V gene has CDR1 MNHEY and CDR2 SVGAGI. V was trimmed by 0 bases and J by 5 bases, leaving 16 bases between them. CDR3 in DNA: TGTGCCAGCAGTTACTCGAGTGGGGGAGTAGAATATGGCTACACCTTC. Its translation is CASSYSSGGVEYGYTF.

The V call is TRBV29-1, the J call TRBJ2-5; 7 bases fit TRBD1. V gave up 7 bases and J gave up 2 bases; unmatched junction bases: 25. There are 19 residues in the CDR3. The germline V gene encodes CDR1 SQVTM and CDR2 ANQGSEA. This CDR3 is CSAPIAGGNGYLGQETQYF. In DNA form, the CDR3 reads TGCAGCGCCCCCATCGCAGGGGGAAATGGCTACCTTGGGCAAGAGACCCAGTACTTC.

This CDR3 reads CSVDRGRSAFF. CDR3 nucleotide sequence: TGCAGCGTTGACCGGGGACGGTCAGCTTTCTTT. V and J are TRBV29-1 and TRBJ1-1; D possibly corresponds to TRBD1 (5 bases). Germline assignment: CDR1 SQVTM and CDR2 ANQGSEA. This CDR3 has 11 residues. V was clipped by 3 bases and J by 10 bases, with 12 bases between them.